One sample yielded the 21 T cell receptor beta chains listed below, sequenced in a study of T cell repertoires in cytomegalovirus infection. The antigens for these receptors are not known. Each CDR3 protein is one row after TCRdb ran MiXCR on the reads. The sample contains approximately 76,000 distinct CDR3 sequences, approximately 42% of which appear only once. The sequencing used CD8+ T cells from cultured PBMCs, collected from culture after CMV antigen stimulation. The receptor set was obtained from a human donor in good health (CMV status not recorded). Some clones in this sample may be carry-over from other donors' samples.

V usage is TRBV6-6 and J usage is TRBJ2-7; 7 bases are a match to TRBD1. The J segment lost 0 bases and the V segment lost 7 bases, leaving 9 bases of the junction unmatched. This CDR3 comprises 15 residues. The germline V gene encodes CDR1 MNHNY and CDR2 SVGAGI (reference sequence). The chain's CDR3 is CASIRGGFFSYEQYF. The CDR3 DNA reads TGTGCCAGCATCCGAGGGGGCTTTTTCTCCTACGAGCAGTACTTC.

CDR3 residues: CASSYSDEILNEQFF. The CDR3 DNA follows: TGTGCCAGCAGTTACTCTGATGAAATACTCAATGAGCAGTTCTTC. This sequence joins TRBV6-5 and TRBJ2-1; D uncertain. Germline assignment: CDR1 MNHEY and CDR2 SVGAGI. The V gene lost 0 bases and the J gene lost 6 bases, with 12 bases spanning the gap. The CDR3 spans 15 residues.

The sample holds a few counts of this clonotype. The V and J genes are TRBV11-2 and TRBJ2-2; 7 bases map to TRBD1. Germline V lookup: CDR1 SGHAT, CDR2 FQNNGV. With V trimmed by 2 bases and J by 5 bases, 5 bases remained unmatched. The CDR3 loop spans 15 amino acids. The CDR3 DNA reads as TGTGCCAGCAGCTTACGCGCAGGGGGTACCGGGGAGCTGTTTTTT. It codes for CASSLRAGGTGELFF.

This clonotype came up a few times. The genes are TRBV12-3 or TRBV12-4 and TRBJ2-3; D not resolved. Trimming removed 8 bases from V and 6 bases from J, with 12 bases in between. CDR3 length: 12 amino acids. The CDR3 DNA sequence: TGTGCCAGCGAAGGACCCTTGGATACGCAGTATTTT. This gives the protein CASEGPLDTQYF.

The V call is TRBV7-9, the J call TRBJ2-2; 9 bases fit TRBD1. Germline CDR1 and CDR2: SEHNR and FQNEAQ (reference sequence). The CDR3 covers 16 residues. V was clipped by 5 bases and J by 5 bases; unmatched bases: 9. CDR3 nucleotides: TGTGCCAGCAGCCTAACCGGGACAGGGTTAACCGGGGAGCTGTTTTTT. Translation gives CASSLTGTGLTGELFF.

The chain joins TRBV5-1 to TRBJ1-2, with 7 bases that match TRBD1. J gave up 7 bases and V 5 bases, and 14 bases lay outside the gene matches. The CDR3 runs to 15 residues. From germline, CDR1 is SGHRS and CDR2 YFSETQ. The chain's CDR3 is CASRPTGQALGGYTF. CDR3 sequence (DNA): TGCGCCAGCAGGCCCACCGGACAGGCTCTCGGTGGCTACACCTTC.

This clonotype was seen a few times. The chain combines TRBV4-1 with TRBJ2-1; D might be TRBD2 (5 bases). The V gene's germline CDR1 is MGHRA and CDR2 YSYEKL. Deletions cut 1 base from V and 0 bases from J, with 16 bases between. The CDR3 totals 18 residues. The CDR3 DNA sequence: TGCGCCAGCAGCCAAGGCCCAGAAGCGGCGAGCTCCTACAATGAGCAGTTCTTC. Translated: CASSQGPEAASSYNEQFF.

This clonotype was found a few times. The V and J genes are TRBV7-9 and TRBJ1-5, with D hard to call. Deletions cut 1 base from V and 7 bases from J, with 8 bases between. In germline, CDR1 is SEHNR, CDR2 FQNEAQ (reference sequence). The CDR3 contains 13 residues. The CDR3 loop is CASSLGHSQPQHF. The CDR3 DNA reads TGTGCCAGCAGCTTAGGACACTCCCAGCCCCAGCATTTT.

The chain recombines TRBV6-8 with TRBJ1-1, with TRBD1 matching over 7 bases. From germline, CDR1 is MNHGY and CDR2 SAAAGT. V lost 7 bases, J lost 1 base, and 3 bases stayed unmatched. The CDR3 totals 13 residues. For the CDR3, the DNA is TGTGCCAGCACCCACAGGGGGAACACTGAAGCTTTCTTT. As protein: CASTHRGNTEAFF.

This clonotype was seen ten or more times. The chain is built from TRBV4-1 and TRBJ2-3; 8 bases line up with TRBD1. V lost 2 bases to trimming and J lost 2 bases; unmatched junction nucleotides: 18. The CDR3 is 20 residues long. CDR1 and CDR2 from the germline V gene are MGHRA and YSYEKL. The CDR3 here is CASSQNPPFTGTGLTDTQYF. The CDR3 region has the DNA TGCGCCAGCAGCCAAAACCCACCCTTTACCGGGACAGGTCTCACAGATACGCAGTATTTT.

CDR3 region: CASRERTGSPYEQYF. The CDR3, as DNA: TGTGCCAGCAGAGAAAGGACAGGGAGCCCCTACGAGCAGTACTTC. The genes are TRBV6-1 and TRBJ2-7; the match to TRBD1 covers 8 bases. The germline V gene has CDR1 MNHNS and CDR2 SASEGT. Unmatched junction bases numbered 9, after V lost 6 bases and J lost 2 bases. The CDR3 covers 15 residues.

The V call is TRBV20-1, the J call TRBJ1-1; TRBD1 matches 8 bases. CDR3 length equals 11 residues. CDR1 DFQATT and CDR2 SNEGSKA come from the germline V gene (reference sequence). With V trimmed by 6 bases and J by 11 bases, 8 bases remained unmatched. CDR3 DNA: TGCAGTGCCCCAGGACAGGGTAAGGCTTTCTTT. Its protein is CSAPGQGKAFF.

The chain carries TRBV19 and TRBJ2-1, with a possible D match to TRBD2 (6 bases). The CDR3 sequence is 15 residues long. Germline CDR1 reads LNHDA; CDR2 reads SQIVND (reference sequence). The ends were cut back, 3 bases at V and 1 base at J, with 10 bases in the middle. DNA for the CDR3: TGTGCCAGTAGTATTTCGGGGGTGTCCTACAATGAGCAGTTCTTC. This encodes CASSISGVSYNEQFF.

V usage is TRBV28 and J usage is TRBJ2-5; no clear D. Trimming shortened V by 1 base and J by 1 base, and 13 bases separated the two germline ends. CDR1 is MDHEN and CDR2 is SYDVKM in the germline V gene. The CDR3 has 16 amino acids. CDR3 DNA: TGTGCCAGCAGTTTATTCGGTAGCAGACCCCAAGAGACCCAGTACTTC. Protein sequence: CASSLFGSRPQETQYF.

J is TRBJ1-2 and V is TRBV28; 8 nucleotides line up with TRBD1. CDR3 size: 14 residues. Trimming at V came to 7 bases and at J to 10 bases, leaving 14 bases not matched to a gene. Germline V gene sequence: CDR1 MDHEN, CDR2 SYDVKM. CDR3 DNA sequence: TGTGCCAGCAATCACGGACAGGGAATATTACCCTACACCTTC. Its protein product is CASNHGQGILPYTF.

This clonotype was counted a few times. The rearrangement joins TRBV7-2 to TRBJ1-6; no reliable D call. The CDR3 is made up of 14 amino acids. Trimming pared 5 bases from V and 9 bases from J, leaving 14 bases between. CDR1 SGHTA and CDR2 FQGNSA come from the germline V gene. CDR3 bases: TGTGCCAGCAGCCCTGTTCGATTGGGTTCACCCCTCCACTTT. This translates into CASSPVRLGSPLHF.

V gene TRBV9 combines with J gene TRBJ2-1, with 15 positions matching TRBD2. The CDR3 has 17 residues. Per the germline V gene, CDR1 is SGDLS and CDR2 is YYNGEE. The J segment lost 8 bases and the V segment lost 3 bases, leaving 9 bases of the junction unmatched. CDR3 in DNA: TGTGCCAGCAGCGCCCACAGGACTAGCGGGGGGGTGTATGAGCAGTTCTTC. Amino acid sequence: CASSAHRTSGGVYEQFF.

The V gene is TRBV4-2, the J gene TRBJ2-3; 14 bases agree with TRBD2. Germline V lookup: CDR1 LGHNA, CDR2 YNFKEQ. This CDR3 comprises 19 residues. V dropped 3 bases and J dropped 0; count of bases not matched to a gene: 8. CDR3 coding DNA: TGTGCCAGCAGCCAGGGAGGGACTAGCGGGGGACTTAGCACAGATACGCAGTATTTT. The encoded protein is CASSQGGTSGGLSTDTQYF.

This clonotype came up a few times. The rearrangement uses TRBV7-6 and TRBJ2-1; 7 nucleotides match TRBD2. The germline CDR1 and CDR2 sequences are SGHVS and FNYEAQ. The CDR3 contains 18 residues. The ends lost 2 bases at V and 0 bases at J; junction bases unmatched: 10. The CDR3 DNA reads TGTGCCAGCAGCTTACCCCGGGACTACGAGAGCTCCTACAATGAGCAGTTCTTC. Protein sequence: CASSLPRDYESSYNEQFF.

This clonotype has only one observation. V gene TRBV4-1 combines with J gene TRBJ1-2; no clear D gene. Per germline, CDR1 MGHRA and CDR2 YSYEKL. This CDR3 has 14 amino acids. Trimming shortened V by 1 base and J by 3 bases, and 9 bases separated the two germline ends. The CDR3 DNA reads TGCGCCAGCAGCCAAGGACCGGCCTACTATGGCTACACCTTC. It is translated as CASSQGPAYYGYTF.

V and J are TRBV15 and TRBJ1-5; D gene uncertain. Per germline, CDR1 LNHNV and CDR2 YYDKDF (reference sequence). V lost 0 bases and J lost 3, with 3 bases in between. This CDR3 has 13 amino acids. CDR3 residues: CATSREANQPQHF. CDR3 sequence (DNA): TGTGCCACCAGCAGAGAGGCCAATCAGCCCCAGCATTTT.